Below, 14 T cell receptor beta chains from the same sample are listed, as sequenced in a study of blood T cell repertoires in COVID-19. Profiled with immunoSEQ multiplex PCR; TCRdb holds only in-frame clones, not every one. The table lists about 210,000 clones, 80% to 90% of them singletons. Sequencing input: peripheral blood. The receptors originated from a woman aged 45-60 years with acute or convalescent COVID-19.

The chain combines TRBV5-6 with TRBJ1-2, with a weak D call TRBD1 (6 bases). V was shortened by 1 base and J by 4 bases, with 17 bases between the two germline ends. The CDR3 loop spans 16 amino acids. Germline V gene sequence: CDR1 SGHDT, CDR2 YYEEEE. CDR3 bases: TGTGCCAGCAGCTTGAGGGCGGCAGGGGCGGTCTATGGCTACACCTTC. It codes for CASSLRAAGAVYGYTF.

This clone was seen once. The CDR3, as DNA: TGCGCCAGCAGCCGGGACAGTACTGACTATGGCTACACCTTC. Its translation is CASSRDSTDYGYTF. This chain connects TRBV10-1 to TRBJ1-2; 7 bases are a match to TRBD1. V was clipped by 6 bases and J by 3 bases; unmatched bases: 7. Germline V gene data show CDR1 as WNHNN and CDR2 as SYGVQD (reference sequence). The CDR3 totals 14 residues.

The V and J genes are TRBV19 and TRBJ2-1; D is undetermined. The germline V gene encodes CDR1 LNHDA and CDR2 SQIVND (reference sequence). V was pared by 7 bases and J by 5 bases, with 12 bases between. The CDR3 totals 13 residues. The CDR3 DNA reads TGTGCCAGTACGTCGGCGGTGAACAATGAGCAGTTCTTC. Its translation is CASTSAVNNEQFF.

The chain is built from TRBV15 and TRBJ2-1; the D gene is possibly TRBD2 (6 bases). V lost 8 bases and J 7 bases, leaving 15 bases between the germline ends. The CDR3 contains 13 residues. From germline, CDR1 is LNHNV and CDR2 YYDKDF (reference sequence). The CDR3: CATGPEGLNEQFF. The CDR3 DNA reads TGTGCCACCGGGCCGGAGGGGTTGAATGAGCAGTTCTTC.

CDR3 sequence: CASSHRRAGGPGEQYF. The CDR3 region has the DNA TGTGCCAGCAGCCACCGGAGAGCGGGAGGGCCGGGAGAGCAGTACTTC. This chain joins TRBV3-1 (or the pseudogene TRBV3-2) and TRBJ2-7; 10 bases agree with TRBD2. This CDR3 comprises 16 residues. CDR1 LGHDT and CDR2 YNNKEL come from the germline V gene (reference sequence). The ends lost 3 bases at V and 7 bases at J; junction bases unmatched: 12.

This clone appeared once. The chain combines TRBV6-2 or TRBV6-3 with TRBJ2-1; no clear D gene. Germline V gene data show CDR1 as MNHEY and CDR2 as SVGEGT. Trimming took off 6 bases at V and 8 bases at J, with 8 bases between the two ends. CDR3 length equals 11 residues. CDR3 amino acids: CASSRDHEQFF. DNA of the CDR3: TGTGCCAGCAGCCGAGATCATGAGCAGTTCTTC.

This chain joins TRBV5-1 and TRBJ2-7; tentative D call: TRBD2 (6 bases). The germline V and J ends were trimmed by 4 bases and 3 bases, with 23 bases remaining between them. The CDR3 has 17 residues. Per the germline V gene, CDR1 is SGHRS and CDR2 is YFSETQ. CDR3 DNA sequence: TGCGCCAGCAGCCGGGGCGGGACCGAGGGCCTTATCTACGAGCAGTACTTC. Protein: CASSRGGTEGLIYEQYF.

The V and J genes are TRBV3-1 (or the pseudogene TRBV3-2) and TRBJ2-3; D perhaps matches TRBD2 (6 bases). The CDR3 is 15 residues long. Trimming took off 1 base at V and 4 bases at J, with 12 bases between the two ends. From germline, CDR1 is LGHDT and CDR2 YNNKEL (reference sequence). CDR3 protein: CASSQGSREADTQYF. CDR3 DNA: TGTGCCAGCAGCCAAGGATCAAGGGAGGCAGATACGCAGTATTTT.

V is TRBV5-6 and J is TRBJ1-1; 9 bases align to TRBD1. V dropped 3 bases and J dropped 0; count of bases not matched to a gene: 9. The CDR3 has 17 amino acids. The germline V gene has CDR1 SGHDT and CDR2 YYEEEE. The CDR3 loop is CASSSPGQGSLNTEAFF. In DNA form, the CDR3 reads TGTGCCAGCAGCTCCCCGGGACAGGGAAGCCTGAACACTGAAGCTTTCTTT.

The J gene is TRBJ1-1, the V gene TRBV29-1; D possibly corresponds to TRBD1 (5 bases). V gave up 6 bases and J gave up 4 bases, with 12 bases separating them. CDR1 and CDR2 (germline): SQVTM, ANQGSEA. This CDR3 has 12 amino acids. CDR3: CSVSQGSTEAFF. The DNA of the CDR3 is TGCAGCGTATCCCAGGGTAGCACTGAAGCTTTCTTT.

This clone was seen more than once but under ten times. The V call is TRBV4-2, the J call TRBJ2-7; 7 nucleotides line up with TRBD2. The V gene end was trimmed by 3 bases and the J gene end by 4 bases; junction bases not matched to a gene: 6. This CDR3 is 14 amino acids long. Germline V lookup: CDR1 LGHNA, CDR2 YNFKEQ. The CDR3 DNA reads TGTGCCAGCAGCCAGCTCGGGGGGAGGTACGAGCAGTACTTC. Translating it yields CASSQLGGRYEQYF.

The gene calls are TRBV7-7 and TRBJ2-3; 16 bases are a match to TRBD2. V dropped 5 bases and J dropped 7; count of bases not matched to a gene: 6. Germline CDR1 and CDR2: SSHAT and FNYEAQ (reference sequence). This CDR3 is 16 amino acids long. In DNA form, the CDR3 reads TGTGCCAGCAGCCCGGGACTAGCGGGAGGGGGAAATACGCAGTATTTT. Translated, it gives CASSPGLAGGGNTQYF.

The CDR3 loop reads CASSVNTGEVLKYQETQYF. The DNA of the CDR3 is TGTGCCAGCAGCGTGAATACAGGGGAGGTCTTGAAGTACCAAGAGACCCAGTACTTC. The chain has TRBV9 and TRBJ2-5, with D tentatively TRBD1 (7 bases). V lost 2 bases to trimming and J lost 0 bases, with 23 bases between them. The CDR3 has 19 residues. Germline V gives CDR1 SGDLS, CDR2 YYNGEE.

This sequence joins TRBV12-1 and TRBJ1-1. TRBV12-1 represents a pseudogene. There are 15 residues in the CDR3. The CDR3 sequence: CASSFWSVEDTEAFF. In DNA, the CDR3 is TGTGCCAGCAGCTTTTGGTCGGTCGAGGACACTGAAGCTTTCTTT.